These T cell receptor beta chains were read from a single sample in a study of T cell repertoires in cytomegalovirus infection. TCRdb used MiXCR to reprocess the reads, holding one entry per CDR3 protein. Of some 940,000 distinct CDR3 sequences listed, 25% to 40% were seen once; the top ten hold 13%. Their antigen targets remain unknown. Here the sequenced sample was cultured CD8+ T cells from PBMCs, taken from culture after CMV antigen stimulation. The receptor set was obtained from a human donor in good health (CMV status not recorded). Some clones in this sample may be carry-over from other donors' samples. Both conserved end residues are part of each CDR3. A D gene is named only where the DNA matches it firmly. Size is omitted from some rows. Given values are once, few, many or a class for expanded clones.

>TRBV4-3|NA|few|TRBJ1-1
TGCGCCAGCAGCCAAGTTGCAGGGGCGGGGACTGAAGCTTTCTTT
CASSQVAGAGTEAFF
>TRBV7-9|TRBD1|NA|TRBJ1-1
TGTGCCAGCAGCACTAGGGACAGGGAGGAGGTGAACACTGAAGCTTTCTTT
CASSTRDREEVNTEAFF
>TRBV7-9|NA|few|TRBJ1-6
TGTGCCAGCAGCTTTGGGGAGCTTAATTCACCCCTCCACTTT
CASSFGELNSPLHF
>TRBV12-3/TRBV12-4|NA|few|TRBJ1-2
TGTGCCAGCAGTTTAGATCTAGGTGGCTACACCTTC
CASSLDLGGYTF
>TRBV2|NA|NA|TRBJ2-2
TGTGCCAGCAGTGAATGGGGTCTTAACACCGGGGAGCTGTTTTTT
CASSEWGLNTGELFF
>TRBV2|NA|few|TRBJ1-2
TGTGCCAGCAGTGCCAGGACAGCCCACTATGGCTACACCTTC
CASSARTAHYGYTF
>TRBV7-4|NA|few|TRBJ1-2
TGTGCCACCCTCGGGACTCATAACTATGGCTACACCTTC
CATLGTHNYGYTF
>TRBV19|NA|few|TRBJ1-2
TGTGCCAGTAGTATTGTGGGATATGGCTACACCTTC
CASSIVGYGYTF
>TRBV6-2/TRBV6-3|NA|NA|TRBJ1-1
TGTGCCAGCAGCCGGACCATTTCTAACACTGAAGCTTTCTTT
CASSRTISNTEAFF
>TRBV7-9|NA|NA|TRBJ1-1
TGTGCCAGCAGCCCGGGGGAGGGGAGGCTAGGGGACACTGAAGCTTTCTTT
CASSPGEGRLGDTEAFF
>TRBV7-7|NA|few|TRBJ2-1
TGTGCTAGCAGCTTTAGGCCTATCGACTACAATGAGCAGTTCTTC
CASSFRPIDYNEQFF
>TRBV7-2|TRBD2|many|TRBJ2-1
TGTGCCAGCAGCTACCTAGCGGGGTGGAATGAGCAGTTCTTC
CASSYLAGWNEQFF
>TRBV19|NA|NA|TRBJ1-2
TGTGCCAGTAGTACTTCTTCGTCTAGTGGCTATGGCTACACCTTC
CASSTSSSSGYGYTF
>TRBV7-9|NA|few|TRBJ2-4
TGTGCCAGCAGTTCCGGGACACTAAAAAACATTCAGTACTTC
CASSSGTLKNIQYF
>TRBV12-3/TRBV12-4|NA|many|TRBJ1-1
TGTGCCAGCAGTTTGACACTAGGGAACACTGAAGCTTTCTTT
CASSLTLGNTEAFF
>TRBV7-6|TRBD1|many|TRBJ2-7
TGTGCCAGCAGCGCCGGGACAGAATTCGAGCAGTACTTC
CASSAGTEFEQYF
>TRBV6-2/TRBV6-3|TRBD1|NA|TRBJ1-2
TGTGCCAGCAGCCACGCCGGGACAGGACACTATGGCTACACCTTC
CASSHAGTGHYGYTF
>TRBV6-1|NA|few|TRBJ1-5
TGTGCCAGCAGTGAATATCAGCCCCAGCATTTT
CASSEYQPQHF
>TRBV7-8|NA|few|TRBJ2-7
TGTGCCAGCAGCTTAGAGGGCAGGACTACCTACGAGCAGTACTTC
CASSLEGRTTYEQYF
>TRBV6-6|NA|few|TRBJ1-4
TGTGCCAGCAGTTACTCCTTCGGGCCCGACTGGGGTGAAAAACTGTTTTTT
CASSYSFGPDWGEKLFF
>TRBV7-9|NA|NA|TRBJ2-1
TGTGCCAGCAGCCGGCCGGGGGGCGGTGGGAGCTCCTACAATGAGCAGTTCTTC
CASSRPGGGGSSYNEQFF
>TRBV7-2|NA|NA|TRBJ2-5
TGTGCCAGCAGCTTAGCACAGCACGAGAGCCAGTACTTC
CASSLAQHESQYF
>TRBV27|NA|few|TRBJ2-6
TGTGCCAGCACACACCCAGGCTCTGGGGCCAACGTCCTGACTTTC
CASTHPGSGANVLTF
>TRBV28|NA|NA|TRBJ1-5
TGTGCCAGCAGTTTCGGGTACAATCAGCCCCAGCATTTT
CASSFGYNQPQHF
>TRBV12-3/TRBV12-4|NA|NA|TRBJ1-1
TGTGCCAGCAGTTTAGCGCTGGCGGAGCCGAGGAACACTGAAGCTTTCTTT
CASSLALAEPRNTEAFF
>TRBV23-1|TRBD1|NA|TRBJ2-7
TGCGCCAGCAGTCAACGGGACAGTTCCTACGAGCAGTACTTC
CASSQRDSSYEQYF
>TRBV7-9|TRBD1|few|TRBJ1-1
TGTGCCAGCAGCAAACAACCGCAGGGGGCTGGCACTGAAGCTTTCTTT
CASSKQPQGAGTEAFF
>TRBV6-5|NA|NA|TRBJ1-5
TGTGCCAGCAACCAATTCAGGGGATCCCAGCCCCAGCATTTT
CASNQFRGSQPQHF
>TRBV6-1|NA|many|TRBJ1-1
TGTGCCAGCAGCATATTTGGTCAGGGGAACACTGAAGCTTTCTTT
CASSIFGQGNTEAFF
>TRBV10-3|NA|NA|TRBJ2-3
TGTGCCATCAGTGAAAGTGAATGGGGTAGCACAGATACGCAGTATTTT
CAISESEWGSTDTQYF
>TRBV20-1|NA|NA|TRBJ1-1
TGCAGTGCGGCGGACAGCTTTCTGCCGGGGGTGAACACTGAAGCTTTCTTT
CSAADSFLPGVNTEAFF
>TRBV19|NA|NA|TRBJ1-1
TGTGGGGCTCAGGGGCCAAACACTGAAGCTTTCTTT
CGAQGPNTEAFF
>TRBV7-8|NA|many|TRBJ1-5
TGTGCCAGCAGCCCGCAAAATAGCAATCAGCCCCAGCATTTT
CASSPQNSNQPQHF
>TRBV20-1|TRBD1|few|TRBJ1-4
TGCAGTGCTAGAGTCCCTGCCCAAAACAGGGGTAATAATGAAAAACTGTTTTTT
CSARVPAQNRGNNEKLFF
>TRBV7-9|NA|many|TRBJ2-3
TGTGCCAGCAGCCCCTTCAGCACAGATACGCAGTATTTT
CASSPFSTDTQYF
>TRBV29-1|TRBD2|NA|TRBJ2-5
TGCAGCGTTGAAGGTAGCGGGGGCCCTCAAGAGACCCAGTACTTC
CSVEGSGGPQETQYF
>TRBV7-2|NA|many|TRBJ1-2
TGTGCCAGCAGCCGACCGACGGGCGGGGACTATGGCTACACCTTC
CASSRPTGGDYGYTF
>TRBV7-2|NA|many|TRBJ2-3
TGTGCCAGCAGCCCTTACCCCGGAGGGTTCACAGATACGCAGTATTTT
CASSPYPGGFTDTQYF
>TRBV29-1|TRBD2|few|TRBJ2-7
TGCAGCGTTGAAGCCTTGTCCCAAGCGGGGATATACGAGCAGTACTTC
CSVEALSQAGIYEQYF
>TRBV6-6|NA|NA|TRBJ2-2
TGTGCCAGCAGTGTACAACTCACCGGGGAGCTGTTTTTT
CASSVQLTGELFF
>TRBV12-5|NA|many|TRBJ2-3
TGTGCTAGTGCCCAACTAGGCCCCACAGATACGCAGTATTTT
CASAQLGPTDTQYF